This TCR beta chain was found in a study of CXCR3-negative and CXCR3-positive naive CD8 T cells. Study at large: Each library held about 1.5 +/- 0.3 million TRB reads, around 150 million in total. Study-level findings and limits: CXCR3-positive naive cells carried more hydrophobic TRB CDR3s than CXCR3-negative naive cells did. Both naive subsets showed comparably high diversity, and memory CD8+ cells showed much lower diversity. In cryopreserved cells, CXCR3 expression partially decreased, and fresh PBMCs were used in most assays.

This CDR3 has 17 amino acids. Germline loops: CDR1 LGHNA, CDR2 YNFKEQ. Points on this clonotype: Its antigen is currently unknown.

The authors prepared UMI-labeled TRB cDNA libraries by 5' RACE. One entry per CDR3 protein, without DNA, is what TCRdb gives after re-calling the 5' RACE reads. The sample holds about 51,000 distinct CDR3 sequences. J is TRBJ2-5 and V is TRBV4-2; the TCRdb D gene call, TRBD1, has no DNA to confirm it. The TCR sequence derives from a human donor in good health. Some clones in this sample may be carry-over from other donors' samples. The specimen sequenced was naive CXCR3+ CD8+ T cells from blood. The subset is: CD45RO-CCR7+CD27+CD95- naive CD8+ T cells expressing CXCR3 (TNR3+). CDR3 residues: CASSQVSLGQEFWTQYF.